This T cell receptor beta chain is drawn from a study of Ad26.COV2.S vaccination and SARS-CoV-2 variants. The count of this clone is one. The antigen is undetermined. This sample also contains other DNA sequences that code for the same CDR3. Study findings and constraints: Recipients of either vaccine or placebo displayed similar breadth of non-spike TCRs. Individuals receiving vaccine had higher spike-specific TCR breadth than placebo recipients did. Breadth, reportedly substantial, characterized the spike-specific CD8+ and CD4+ T cell responses after vaccination. It is possible that the TCR breadth and depth analyses underestimated the total T cell responses.

This CDR3 region has 12 residues. V was clipped by 3 bases and J by 2 bases, with 3 bases between them. TCRdb keeps only in-frame clones here, not all; method: immunoSEQ multiplex PCR. This table has about 350,000 clones, about 90% appearing once. V and J are TRBV12-3 or TRBV12-4 and TRBJ2-3; D uncertain. This clonotype was sampled from a human donor who had recovered from COVID-19. The sample in question was peripheral blood, obtained after recovery from COVID-19. The CDR3 loop reads CASSFNTDTQYF. As DNA, the CDR3 is TGTGCCAGCAGTTTTAACACAGATACGCAGTATTTT.